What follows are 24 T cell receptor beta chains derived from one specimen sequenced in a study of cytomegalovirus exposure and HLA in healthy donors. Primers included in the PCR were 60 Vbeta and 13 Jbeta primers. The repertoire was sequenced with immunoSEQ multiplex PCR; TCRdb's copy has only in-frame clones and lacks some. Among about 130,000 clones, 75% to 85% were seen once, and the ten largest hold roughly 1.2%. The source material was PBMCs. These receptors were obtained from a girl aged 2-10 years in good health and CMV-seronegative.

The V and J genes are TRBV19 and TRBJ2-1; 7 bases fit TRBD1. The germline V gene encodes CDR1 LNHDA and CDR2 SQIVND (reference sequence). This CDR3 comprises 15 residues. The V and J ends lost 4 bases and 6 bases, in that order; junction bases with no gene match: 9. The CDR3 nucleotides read TGTGCCAGTAGTAGACCCCGACAGGGTTTCAATGAGCAGTTCTTC. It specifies CASSRPRQGFNEQFF.

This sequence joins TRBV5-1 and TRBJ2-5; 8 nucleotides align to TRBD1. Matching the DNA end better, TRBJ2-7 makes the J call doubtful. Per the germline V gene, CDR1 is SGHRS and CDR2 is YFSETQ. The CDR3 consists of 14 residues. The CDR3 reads CASSYRGQGYEQYF. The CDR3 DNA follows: TGCGCCAGCAGCTATCGAGGACAGGGCTACGAGCAGTACTTC.

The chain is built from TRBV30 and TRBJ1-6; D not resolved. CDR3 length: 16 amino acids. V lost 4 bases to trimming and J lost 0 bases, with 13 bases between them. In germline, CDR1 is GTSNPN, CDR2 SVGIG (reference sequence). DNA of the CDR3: TGTGCCTGGAAGTTCAGCGCGAGCTCCTATAATTCACCCCTCCACTTT. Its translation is CAWKFSASSYNSPLHF.

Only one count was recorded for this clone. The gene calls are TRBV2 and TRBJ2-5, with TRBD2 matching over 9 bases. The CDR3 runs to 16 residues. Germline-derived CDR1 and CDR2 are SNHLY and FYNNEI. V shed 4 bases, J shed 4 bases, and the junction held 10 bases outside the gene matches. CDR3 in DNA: TGTGCCAGCAGTGTGTTTGGCGGGGGGGCCGGAGAGACCCAGTACTTC. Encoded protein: CASSVFGGGAGETQYF.

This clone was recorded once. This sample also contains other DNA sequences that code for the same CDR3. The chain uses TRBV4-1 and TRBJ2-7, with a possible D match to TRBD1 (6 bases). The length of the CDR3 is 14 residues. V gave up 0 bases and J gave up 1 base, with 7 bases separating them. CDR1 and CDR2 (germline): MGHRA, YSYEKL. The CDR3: CASSQEGASYEQYF. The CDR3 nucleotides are TGCGCCAGCAGCCAAGAGGGGGCTTCCTACGAGCAGTACTTC.

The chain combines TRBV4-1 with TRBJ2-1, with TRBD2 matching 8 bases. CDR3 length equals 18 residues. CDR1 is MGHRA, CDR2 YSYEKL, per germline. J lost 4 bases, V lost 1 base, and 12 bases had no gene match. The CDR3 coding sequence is TGCGCCAGCAGCCAAGGGGGCGGGGGGCCAGCCACTTACAATGAGCAGTTCTTC. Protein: CASSQGGGGPATYNEQFF.

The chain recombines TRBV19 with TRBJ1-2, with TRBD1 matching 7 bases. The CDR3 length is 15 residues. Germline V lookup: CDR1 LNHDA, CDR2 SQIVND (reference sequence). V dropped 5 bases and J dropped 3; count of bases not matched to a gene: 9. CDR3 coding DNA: TGTGCCAGTAGTCCCCAGAGACAGGGAGACTATGGCTACACCTTC. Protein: CASSPQRQGDYGYTF.

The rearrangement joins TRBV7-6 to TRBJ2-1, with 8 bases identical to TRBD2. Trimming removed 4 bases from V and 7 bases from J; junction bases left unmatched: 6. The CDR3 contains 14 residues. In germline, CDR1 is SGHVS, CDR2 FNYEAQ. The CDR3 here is CASSSRTSRNEQFF. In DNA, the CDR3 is TGTGCCAGCAGCTCCCGGACTAGCCGTAATGAGCAGTTCTTC.

The CDR3 sequence is CASSLSTGKLPEAFF. The CDR3 DNA reads as TGTGCCAGCTCACTAAGTACAGGGAAACTTCCTGAAGCTTTCTTT. This chain uses TRBV18 with TRBJ1-1, with a tentative D call TRBD1 (6 bases). Germline V gives CDR1 KGHSH, CDR2 LQKENI. Trimming cost V 4 bases and J 6 bases, with 18 bases left between them. There are 15 residues in the CDR3.

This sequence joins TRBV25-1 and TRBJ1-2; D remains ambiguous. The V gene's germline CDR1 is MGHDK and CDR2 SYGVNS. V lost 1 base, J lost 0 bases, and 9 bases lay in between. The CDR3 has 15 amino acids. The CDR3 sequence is CASSELRGANYGYTF. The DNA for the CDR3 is TGTGCCAGCAGTGAATTGCGGGGAGCTAACTATGGCTACACCTTC.

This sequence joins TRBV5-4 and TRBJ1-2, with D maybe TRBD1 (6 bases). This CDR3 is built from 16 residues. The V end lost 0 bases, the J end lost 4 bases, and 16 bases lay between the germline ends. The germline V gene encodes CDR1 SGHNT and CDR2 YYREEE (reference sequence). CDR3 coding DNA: TGTGCCAGCAGCTTGGACCGGGACATCAACCTCTATGGCTACACCTTC. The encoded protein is CASSLDRDINLYGYTF.

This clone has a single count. The CDR3 loop reads CASRWASGELFF. CDR3 DNA: TGCGCCAGCAGATGGGCGTCCGGGGAGCTGTTTTTT. The chain has TRBV5-1 and TRBJ2-2; D unclear. Germline CDR1 is SGHRS and CDR2 is YFSETQ. This CDR3 is 12 amino acids long. Trimming removed 5 bases from V and 6 bases from J, with 8 bases in between.

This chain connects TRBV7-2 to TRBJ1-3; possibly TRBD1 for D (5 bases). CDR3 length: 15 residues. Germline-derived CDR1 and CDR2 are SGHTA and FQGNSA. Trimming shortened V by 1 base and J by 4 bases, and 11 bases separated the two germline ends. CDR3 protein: CASSLGGVGGNTIYF. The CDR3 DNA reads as TGTGCCAGCAGCTTAGGGGGGGTAGGAGGAAACACCATATATTTT.

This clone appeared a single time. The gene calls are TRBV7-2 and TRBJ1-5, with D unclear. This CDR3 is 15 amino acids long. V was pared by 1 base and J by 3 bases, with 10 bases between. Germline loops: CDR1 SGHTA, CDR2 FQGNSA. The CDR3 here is CASSLESGYNQPQHF. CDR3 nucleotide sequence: TGTGCCAGCAGCTTAGAGAGCGGTTACAATCAGCCCCAGCATTTT.

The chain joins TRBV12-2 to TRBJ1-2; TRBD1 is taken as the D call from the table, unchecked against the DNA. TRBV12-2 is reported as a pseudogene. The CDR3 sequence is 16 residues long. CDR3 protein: CASRLAAQGEVYGYTF. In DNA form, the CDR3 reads TGTGCAAGTCGCTTAGCTGCACAGGGAGAAGTTTATGGCTACACCTTC.

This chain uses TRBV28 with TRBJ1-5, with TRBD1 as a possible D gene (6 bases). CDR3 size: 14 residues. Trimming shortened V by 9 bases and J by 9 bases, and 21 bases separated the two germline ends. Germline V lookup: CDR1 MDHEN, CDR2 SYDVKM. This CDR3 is CASDPGEIKRPQHF. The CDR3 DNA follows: TGTGCCAGTGATCCAGGGGAAATTAAGAGGCCCCAGCATTTT.

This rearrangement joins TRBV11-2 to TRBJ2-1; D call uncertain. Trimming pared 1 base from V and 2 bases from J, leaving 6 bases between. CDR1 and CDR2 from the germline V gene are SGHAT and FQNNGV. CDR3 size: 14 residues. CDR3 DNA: TGTGCCAGCAGCTTAGTGGGCACCTACAATGAGCAGTTCTTC. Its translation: CASSLVGTYNEQFF.

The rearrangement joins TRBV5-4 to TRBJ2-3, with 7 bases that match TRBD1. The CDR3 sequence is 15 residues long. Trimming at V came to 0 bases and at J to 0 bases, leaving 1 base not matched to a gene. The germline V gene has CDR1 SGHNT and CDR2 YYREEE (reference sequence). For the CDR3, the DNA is TGTGCCAGCAGCTTGGGCAGGGGGAGCACAGATACGCAGTATTTT. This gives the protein CASSLGRGSTDTQYF.

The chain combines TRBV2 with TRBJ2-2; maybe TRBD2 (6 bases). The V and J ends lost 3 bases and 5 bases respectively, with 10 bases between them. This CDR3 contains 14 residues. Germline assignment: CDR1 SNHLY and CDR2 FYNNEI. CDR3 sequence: CASSERERTGELFF. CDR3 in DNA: TGTGCCAGCAGTGAGCGGGAACGAACCGGGGAGCTGTTTTTT.

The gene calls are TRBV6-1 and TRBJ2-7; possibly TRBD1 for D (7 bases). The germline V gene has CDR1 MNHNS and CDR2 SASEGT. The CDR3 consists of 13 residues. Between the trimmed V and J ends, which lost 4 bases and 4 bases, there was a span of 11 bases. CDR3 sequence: CASSGRDSYEQYF. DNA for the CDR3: TGTGCCAGCAGTGGGAGGGACAGTTACGAGCAGTACTTC.

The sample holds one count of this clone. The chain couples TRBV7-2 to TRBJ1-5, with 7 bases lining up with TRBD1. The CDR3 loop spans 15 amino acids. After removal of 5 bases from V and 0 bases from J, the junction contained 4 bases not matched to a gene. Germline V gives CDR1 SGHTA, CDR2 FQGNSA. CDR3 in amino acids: CASSHRGLSNQPQHF. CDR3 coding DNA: TGTGCCAGCAGCCACAGGGGCCTTAGCAATCAGCCCCAGCATTTT.

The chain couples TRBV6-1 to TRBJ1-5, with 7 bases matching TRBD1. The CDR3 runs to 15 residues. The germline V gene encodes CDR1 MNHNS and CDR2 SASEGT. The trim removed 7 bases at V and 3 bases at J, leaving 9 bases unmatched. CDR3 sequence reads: CASIRTGITNQPQHF. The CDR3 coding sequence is TGTGCCAGCATTCGGACAGGAATAACCAATCAGCCCCAGCATTTT.

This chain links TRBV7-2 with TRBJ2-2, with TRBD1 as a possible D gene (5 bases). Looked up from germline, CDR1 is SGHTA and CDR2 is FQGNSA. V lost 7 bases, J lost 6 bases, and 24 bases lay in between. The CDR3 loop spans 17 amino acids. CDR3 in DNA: TGTGCCAGCACCACATATGGACAATTCAGCAACGCCGGGGAGCTGTTTTTT. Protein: CASTTYGQFSNAGELFF.

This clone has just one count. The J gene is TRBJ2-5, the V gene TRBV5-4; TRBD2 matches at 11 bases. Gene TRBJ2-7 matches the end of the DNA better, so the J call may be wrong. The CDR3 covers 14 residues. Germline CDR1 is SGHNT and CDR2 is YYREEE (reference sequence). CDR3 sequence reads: CASSTGTSGYEQYF. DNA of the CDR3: TGTGCCAGCTCCACCGGGACTAGCGGCTACGAGCAGTACTTC.